Below, 23 T cell receptor beta chains from the same sample are listed, as sequenced in a study of cytomegalovirus exposure and HLA in healthy donors. Use of 60 Vbeta and 13 Jbeta primers characterized the PCR. Assay: immunoSEQ multiplex PCR; the TCRdb copy retains only in-frame clones and omits some. The table has more than 90,000 clones, approximately 82% seen once. The source material was PBMCs. The origin of the receptors is a young man in good health and CMV-seropositive.

This clone came up once. The CDR3 region has the DNA TGTGCCAGCAGCGTAGCGGGGATCGACGAGCAGTACTTC. This sequence encodes CASSVAGIDEQYF. V is TRBV9 and J is TRBJ2-7; TRBD2 might be the D (5 bases). The CDR3 is 13 amino acids. Trimming left V 0 bases short and J 5 bases short, with 9 bases between. The germline V gene encodes CDR1 SGDLS and CDR2 YYNGEE.

The CDR3 coding sequence is TGTGCCAGCTCACCACCGGGACTAGCGGGGGGAAACAATGAGCAGTTCTTC. This gives the protein CASSPPGLAGGNNEQFF. J is TRBJ2-1 and V is TRBV18; 15 positions agree with TRBD2. The length of the CDR3 is 17 residues. Germline V gene data show CDR1 as KGHSH and CDR2 as LQKENI. The junction had 2 bases not matched to a gene; V was cut back by 0 bases and J by 5 bases.

This chain uses TRBV5-1 with TRBJ2-2, with 8 nucleotides matching TRBD2. V dropped 0 bases and J dropped 6; count of bases not matched to a gene: 7. CDR1 is SGHRS and CDR2 is YFSETQ in the germline V gene. This CDR3 comprises 16 residues. CDR3: CASSLDTGGPAGELFF. CDR3 nucleotides: TGCGCCAGCAGCTTGGACACGGGGGGGCCGGCCGGGGAGCTGTTTTTT.

This chain joins TRBV7-8 and TRBJ2-7, with 8 bases matching TRBD2. Germline V gives CDR1 SGHVS, CDR2 FQNEAQ. The CDR3 runs to 14 residues. V gave up 1 base and J gave up 3 bases; unmatched junction bases: 2. For the CDR3, the DNA is TGTGCCAGCAGCTTAGACGCGGGGGGCTACGAGCAGTACTTC. Translating gives CASSLDAGGYEQYF.

The V call is TRBV28, the J call TRBJ2-7; 7 bases line up with TRBD2. Germline-derived CDR1 and CDR2 are MDHEN and SYDVKM. CDR3 length: 15 residues. V was pared by 3 bases and J by 7 bases, with 12 bases of the junction left unmatched. Here the CDR3 reads CASSFRRGGHVEQYV. Written as DNA, the CDR3 is TGTGCCAGCAGTTTCAGGAGGGGAGGGCATGTGGAGCAGTACGTC.

The V call is TRBV7-9, the J call TRBJ2-3; TRBD2 matches 8 bases. The V segment lost 4 bases and the J segment 5 bases; nucleotides outside the gene matches: 14. CDR1 SEHNR and CDR2 FQNEAQ come from the germline V gene (reference sequence). The CDR3 sequence is 17 residues long. CDR3 region: CASSSLRGALGGDTQYF. The CDR3 DNA reads TGTGCCAGCAGCTCCCTGCGGGGGGCCCTAGGAGGAGATACGCAGTATTTT.

The chain links TRBV30 to TRBJ2-5; TRBD1 is a possible D gene (6 bases). Germline assignment: CDR1 GTSNPN and CDR2 SVGIG (reference sequence). Between the trimmed V and J ends, which lost 4 bases and 6 bases, there was a span of 18 bases. The CDR3 length is 14 residues. CDR3 in amino acids: CAWKRVLGGQTQYF. The CDR3 DNA reads as TGTGCCTGGAAGCGCGTACTTGGGGGCCAGACCCAGTACTTC.

The rearrangement joins TRBV2 to TRBJ2-2; D remains ambiguous. V was cut by 4 bases and J by 5 bases, with 2 bases left in between. Germline-derived CDR1 and CDR2 are SNHLY and FYNNEI. The CDR3 totals 11 residues. In DNA, the CDR3 is TGTGCCAGCAGTGTAACCGGGGAGCTGTTTTTT. Translating gives CASSVTGELFF. Supplemented by reference TRBV2 and TRBJ2-2, the full variable domain reads EPEVTQTPSHQVTQMGQEVILRCVPISNHLYFYWYRQILGQKVEFLVSFYNNEISEKSEIFDDQFSVERPDGSNFTLKIRSTKLEDSAMYFCASSVTGELFFGEGSRLTVL.

Notes on this clone: Other DNA sequences within the sample encode an identical CDR3. This chain uses TRBV2 with TRBJ1-6, with a tentative D call TRBD1 (6 bases). This CDR3 is 15 amino acids long. Germline CDR1 reads SNHLY; CDR2 reads FYNNEI. V lost 6 bases, J lost 10 bases, and 19 bases lay in between. The CDR3 sequence is CASRAGDSVGSPLHF. CDR3 sequence (DNA): TGTGCCAGCAGGGCAGGGGATTCGGTAGGGTCACCCCTCCACTTT.

The chain combines TRBV4-2 with TRBJ2-5, with 8 bases fitting TRBD2. The ends lost 4 bases at V and 1 base at J; junction bases unmatched: 11. The CDR3 is 17 residues long. CDR1 and CDR2 from the germline V gene are LGHNA and YNFKEQ. In DNA form, the CDR3 reads TGTGCCAGCAGCCTGAGAGGGCAAGCGGGGGCCCAAGAGACCCAGTACTTC. The encoded protein is CASSLRGQAGAQETQYF.

The chain employs TRBV9 and TRBJ2-2; 7 bases are a match to TRBD2. CDR1 and CDR2 (germline): SGDLS, YYNGEE. After removal of 4 bases from V and 4 bases from J, the junction contained 13 bases not matched to a gene. The CDR3 length is 17 residues. CDR3: CASSPSFVAGFTGELFF. Here the CDR3 DNA reads TGTGCCAGCAGCCCTTCGTTTGTAGCGGGCTTCACCGGGGAGCTGTTTTTT.

The J gene is TRBJ2-7, the V gene TRBV5-4, with 11 bases aligning to TRBD1. Germline CDR1 is SGHNT and CDR2 is YYREEE (reference sequence). J was trimmed by 6 bases and V by 0 bases; bases with no gene match: 2. The length of the CDR3 is 14 residues. CDR3 nucleotide sequence: TGTGCCAGCAGCTTGGCCGGGACAGGGGGCGAGCAGTACGTC. Protein product: CASSLAGTGGEQYV.

The chain uses TRBV4-1 and TRBJ2-3, with 7 bases aligning to TRBD2. After removal of 4 bases from V and 4 bases from J, the junction contained 5 bases not matched to a gene. The CDR3 runs 14 residues. Germline V gene sequence: CDR1 MGHRA, CDR2 YSYEKL. CDR3 DNA: TGCGCCAGCAGCCGGACTAGTTTCGCAGATACGCAGTATTTT. Its translation: CASSRTSFADTQYF.

This clone occurred once. V is TRBV19 and J is TRBJ1-2, with 7 positions matching TRBD1. This CDR3 is 15 amino acids long. Germline CDR1 reads LNHDA; CDR2 reads SQIVND (reference sequence). Trimming took 5 bases from V and 5 from J; bases not matched to a gene: 11. The CDR3: CASSRATGPVYGYTF. CDR3 bases: TGTGCCAGTAGTCGGGCGACAGGGCCTGTTTATGGCTACACCTTC. The full variable domain, its missing parts supplied by reference TRBV19 and TRBJ1-2, is DGGITQSPKYLFRKEGQNVTLSCEQNLNHDAMYWYRQDPGQGLRLIYYSQIVNDFQKGDIAEGYSVSREKKESFPLTVTSAQKNPTAFYLCASSRATGPVYGYTFGSGTRLTVV.

The V and J genes are TRBV30 and TRBJ2-2; D possibly corresponds to TRBD1 (6 bases). Germline V gives CDR1 GTSNPN, CDR2 SVGIG (reference sequence). The CDR3 covers 13 residues. The V and J ends lost 7 bases and 3 bases respectively, with 12 bases between them. The CDR3 protein is CALSQGYTGELFF. The CDR3 bases are TGTGCCTTGTCACAGGGTTACACCGGGGAGCTGTTTTTT.

This chain links TRBV7-9 with TRBJ2-1, with 9 bases aligning to TRBD2. CDR1 is SEHNR and CDR2 is FQNEAQ in the germline V gene (reference sequence). V was pared by 1 base and J by 4 bases, with 11 bases of the junction left unmatched. The CDR3 is 18 residues long. The CDR3 spells CASSLGASAGGQYNEQFF. The CDR3 region has the DNA TGTGCCAGCAGCTTAGGGGCCTCGGCGGGGGGGCAATACAATGAGCAGTTCTTC.

The rearrangement uses TRBV28 and TRBJ1-2, with D maybe TRBD1 (5 bases). This CDR3 has 13 residues. Germline assignment: CDR1 MDHEN and CDR2 SYDVKM. The ends were cut back, 6 bases at V and 3 bases at J, with 11 bases in the middle. CDR3 amino acids: CASSSGGYYGYTF. The DNA of the CDR3 is TGTGCCAGCAGCTCTGGGGGGTACTATGGCTACACCTTC.

The V call is TRBV7-9, the J call TRBJ2-7; TRBD1 might be the D (5 bases). The CDR3 consists of 14 residues. In germline, CDR1 is SEHNR, CDR2 FQNEAQ (reference sequence). V lost 3 bases and J 3 bases, leaving 12 bases between the germline ends. CDR3 loop: CASSFMTDNYEQYF. The CDR3 DNA reads as TGTGCCAGCAGCTTTATGACAGATAACTACGAGCAGTACTTC. The full variable domain, in which reference TRBV7-9 and TRBJ2-7 provide the parts outside the CDR3, is DTGVSQNPRHKITKRGQNVTFRCDPISEHNRLYWYRQTLGQGPEFLTYFQNEAQLEKSRLLSDRFSAERPKGSFSTLEIQRTEQGDSAMYLCASSFMTDNYEQYFGPGTRLTVT.

The rearrangement links TRBV18 to TRBJ1-1; D is possibly TRBD1 (5 bases). Trimming took 2 bases from V and 0 from J, leaving 10 bases between them. The CDR3 consists of 15 residues. Germline CDR1 and CDR2: KGHSH and LQKENI. DNA of the CDR3: TGTGCCAGCTCACCAGAGACAGATATGAACACTGAAGCTTTCTTT. Translated, it gives CASSPETDMNTEAFF.

The rearrangement links TRBV2 to TRBJ2-7; perhaps TRBD1 as D (5 bases). Germline CDR1 SNHLY, CDR2 FYNNEI. V dropped 2 bases and J dropped 5 bases, with 10 bases sitting between them. The CDR3 is 13 residues long. The CDR3 bases are TGTGCCAGCAGTGAAAAGGGGTTCAACGAGCAGTACTTC. It is translated as CASSEKGFNEQYF.

J is TRBJ1-2 and V is TRBV5-1; D unresolved. CDR3 length: 14 residues. The V gene's germline CDR1 is SGHRS and CDR2 YFSETQ. Trimming cost V 0 bases and J 5 bases, with 11 bases left between them. CDR3 DNA sequence: TGCGCCAGCAGCTTGGCTGTGGGGAGGTATGGCTACACCTTC. Residues: CASSLAVGRYGYTF.

The V and J genes are TRBV28 and TRBJ1-5, with a possible D match to TRBD1 (5 bases). Germline lookup yields CDR1 MDHEN and CDR2 SYDVKM. CDR3 length equals 14 residues. Trimming took 3 bases from V and 2 from J, leaving 8 bases between them. Here the CDR3 reads CASSLVGGNQPQHF. Written as DNA, the CDR3 is TGTGCCAGCAGTTTGGTAGGGGGCAATCAGCCCCAGCATTTT.

This chain links TRBV5-5 with TRBJ2-7; TRBD1 aligns across 10 bases. Germline V gene lookup returns CDR1 SGHKS and CDR2 YYEKEE (reference sequence). The CDR3 is made up of 15 amino acids. The trim removed 3 bases at V and 5 bases at J, leaving 8 bases unmatched. DNA for the CDR3: TGTGCCAGCAGCTCCTTGGGACAGGGGCTGGACGAGCAGTACTTC. Residues: CASSSLGQGLDEQYF. Looking up the rest from reference TRBV5-5 and TRBJ2-7 gives the full variable domain: DAGVTQSPTHLIKTRGQQVTLRCSPISGHKSVSWYQQVLGQGPQFIFQYYEKEERGRGNFPDRFSARQFPNYSSELNVNALLLGDSALYLCASSSLGQGLDEQYFGPGTRLTVT.